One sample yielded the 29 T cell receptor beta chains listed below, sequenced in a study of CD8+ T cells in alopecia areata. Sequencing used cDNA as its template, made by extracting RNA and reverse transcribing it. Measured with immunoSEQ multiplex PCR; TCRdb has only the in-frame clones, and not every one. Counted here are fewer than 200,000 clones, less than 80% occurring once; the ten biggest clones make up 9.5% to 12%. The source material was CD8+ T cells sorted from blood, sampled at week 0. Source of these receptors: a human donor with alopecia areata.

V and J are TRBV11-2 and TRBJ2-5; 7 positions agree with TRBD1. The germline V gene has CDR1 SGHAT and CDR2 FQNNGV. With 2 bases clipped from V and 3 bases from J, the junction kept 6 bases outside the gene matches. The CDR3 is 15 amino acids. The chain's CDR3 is CASSLRVTGKETQYF. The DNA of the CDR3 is TGTGCCAGCAGCTTACGAGTGACAGGGAAAGAGACCCAGTACTTC.

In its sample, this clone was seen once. CDR3: CASSPGLGQASTDTQYF. The CDR3 DNA is TGTGCCAGCAGTCCCGGACTGGGACAGGCCAGCACAGATACGCAGTATTTT. The chain combines TRBV27 with TRBJ2-3; 8 bases are shared with TRBD1. The V and J ends lost 5 bases and 0 bases, in that order; junction bases with no gene match: 10. CDR1 is MNHEY, CDR2 SMNVEV, per germline (reference sequence). The CDR3 totals 17 residues.

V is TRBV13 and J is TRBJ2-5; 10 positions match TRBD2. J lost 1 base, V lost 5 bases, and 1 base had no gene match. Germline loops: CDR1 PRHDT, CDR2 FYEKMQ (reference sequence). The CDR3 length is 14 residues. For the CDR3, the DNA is TGTGCCAGCAGCCTAGCGGGGGCCCAAGAGACCCAGTACTTC. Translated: CASSLAGAQETQYF.

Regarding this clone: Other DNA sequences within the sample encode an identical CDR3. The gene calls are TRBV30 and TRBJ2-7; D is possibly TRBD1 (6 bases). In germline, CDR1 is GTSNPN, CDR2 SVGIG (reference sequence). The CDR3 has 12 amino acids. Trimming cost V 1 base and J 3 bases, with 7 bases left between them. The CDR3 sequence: CAWSADSYEQYF. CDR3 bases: TGTGCCTGGAGTGCGGACAGCTACGAGCAGTACTTC.

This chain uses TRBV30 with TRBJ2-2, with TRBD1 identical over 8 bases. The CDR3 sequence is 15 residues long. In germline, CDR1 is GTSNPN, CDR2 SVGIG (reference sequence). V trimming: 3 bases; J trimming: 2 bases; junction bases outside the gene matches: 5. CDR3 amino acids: CAWSEGQDNTGELFF. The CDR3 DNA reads TGTGCCTGGAGCGAGGGACAGGATAACACCGGGGAGCTGTTTTTT.

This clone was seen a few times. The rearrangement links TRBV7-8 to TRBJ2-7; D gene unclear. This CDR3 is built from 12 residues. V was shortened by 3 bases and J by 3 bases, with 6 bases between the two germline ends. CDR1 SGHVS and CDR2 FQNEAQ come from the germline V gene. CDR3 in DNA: TGTGCCAGCAGCTTGCCATACTACGAGCAGTACTTC. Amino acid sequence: CASSLPYYEQYF.

CDR3 DNA sequence: TGTGCCTGGAGTTTTTTACGGGACAGGGTATACGAGCAGTACTTC. It is translated as CAWSFLRDRVYEQYF. The V and J genes are TRBV30 and TRBJ2-7; 9 bases line up with TRBD1. Germline lookup yields CDR1 GTSNPN and CDR2 SVGIG (reference sequence). The CDR3 is 15 amino acids. J was trimmed by 4 bases and V by 2 bases; bases with no gene match: 9.

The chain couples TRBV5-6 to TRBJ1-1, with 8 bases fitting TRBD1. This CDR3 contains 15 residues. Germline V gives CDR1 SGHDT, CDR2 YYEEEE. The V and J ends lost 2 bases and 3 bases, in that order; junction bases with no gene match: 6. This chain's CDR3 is CASSFEDREDTEAFF. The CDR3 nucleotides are TGTGCCAGCAGCTTCGAGGACAGGGAAGACACTGAAGCTTTCTTT.

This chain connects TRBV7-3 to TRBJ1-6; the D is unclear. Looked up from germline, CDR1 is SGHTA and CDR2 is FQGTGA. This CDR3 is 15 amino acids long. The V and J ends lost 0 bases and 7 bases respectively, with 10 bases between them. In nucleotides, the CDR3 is TGTGCCAGCAGCTTAACGACGGGAAGAAATTCACCCCTCCACTTT. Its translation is CASSLTTGRNSPLHF.

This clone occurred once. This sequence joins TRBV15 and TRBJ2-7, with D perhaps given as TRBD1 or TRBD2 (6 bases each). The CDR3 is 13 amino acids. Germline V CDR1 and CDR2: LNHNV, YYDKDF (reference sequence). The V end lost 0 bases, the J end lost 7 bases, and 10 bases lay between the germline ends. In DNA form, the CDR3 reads TGTGCCACCAGCAGAGATCGAGGGGGGGAGCAGTACTTC. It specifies CATSRDRGGEQYF.

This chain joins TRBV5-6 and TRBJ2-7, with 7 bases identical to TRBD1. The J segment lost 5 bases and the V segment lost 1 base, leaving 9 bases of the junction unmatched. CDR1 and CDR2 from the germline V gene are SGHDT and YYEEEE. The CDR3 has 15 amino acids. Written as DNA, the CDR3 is TGTGCCAGCAGCTTGCGTTACGACAGGGTGGACGAGCAGTACTTC. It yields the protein CASSLRYDRVDEQYF.

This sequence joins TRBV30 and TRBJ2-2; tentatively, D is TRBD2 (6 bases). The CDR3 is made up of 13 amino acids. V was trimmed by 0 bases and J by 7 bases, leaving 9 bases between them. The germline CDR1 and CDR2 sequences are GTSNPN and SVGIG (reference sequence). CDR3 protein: CAWSVLGGGELFF. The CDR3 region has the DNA TGTGCCTGGAGTGTACTCGGGGGCGGGGAGCTGTTTTTT.

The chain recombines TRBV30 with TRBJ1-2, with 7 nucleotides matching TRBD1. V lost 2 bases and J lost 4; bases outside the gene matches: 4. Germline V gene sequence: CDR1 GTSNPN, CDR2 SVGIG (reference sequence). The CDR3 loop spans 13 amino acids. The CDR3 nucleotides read TGTGCCTGGAGTACGGGACAGAGCTATGGCTACACCTTC. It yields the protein CAWSTGQSYGYTF. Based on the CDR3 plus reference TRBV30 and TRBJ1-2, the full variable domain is SQTIHQWPATLVQPVGSPLSLECTVEGTSNPNLYWYRQAAGRGLQLLFYSVGIGQISSEVPQNLSASRPQDRQFILSSKKLLLSDSGFYLCAWSTGQSYGYTFGSGTRLTVV.

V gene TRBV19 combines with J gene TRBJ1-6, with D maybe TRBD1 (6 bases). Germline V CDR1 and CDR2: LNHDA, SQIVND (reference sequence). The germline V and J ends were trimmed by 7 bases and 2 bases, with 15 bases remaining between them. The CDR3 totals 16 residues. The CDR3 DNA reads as TGTGCCAGTAAGGGGGGACTTATCACCTATAATTCACCCCTCCACTTT. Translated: CASKGGLITYNSPLHF.

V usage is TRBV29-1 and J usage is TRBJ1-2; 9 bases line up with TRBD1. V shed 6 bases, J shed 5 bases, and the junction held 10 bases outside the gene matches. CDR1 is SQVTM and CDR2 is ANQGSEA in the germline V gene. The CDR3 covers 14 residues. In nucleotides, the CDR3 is TGCAGCGTCCCGGGACAGGGCTTCACTTATGGCTACACCTTC. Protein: CSVPGQGFTYGYTF. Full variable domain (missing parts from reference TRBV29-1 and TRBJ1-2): SAVISQKPSRDICQRGTSLTIQCQVDSQVTMMFWYRQQPGQSLTLIATANQGSEATYESGFVIDKFPISRPNLTFSTLTVSNMSPEDSSIYLCSVPGQGFTYGYTFGSGTRLTVV.

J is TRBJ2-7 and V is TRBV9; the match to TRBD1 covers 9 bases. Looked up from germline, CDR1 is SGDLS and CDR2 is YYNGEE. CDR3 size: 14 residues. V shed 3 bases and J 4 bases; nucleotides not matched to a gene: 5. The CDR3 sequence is CASSARDREYEQYF. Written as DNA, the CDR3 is TGTGCCAGCAGCGCGAGGGACAGGGAATACGAGCAGTACTTC.

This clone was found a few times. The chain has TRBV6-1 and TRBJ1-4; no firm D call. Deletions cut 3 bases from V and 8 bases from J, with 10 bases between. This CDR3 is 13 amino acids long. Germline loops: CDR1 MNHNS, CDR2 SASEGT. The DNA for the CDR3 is TGTGCCAGCAGTGATTTGTTAAAAGAAAAACTGTTTTTT. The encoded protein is CASSDLLKEKLFF.

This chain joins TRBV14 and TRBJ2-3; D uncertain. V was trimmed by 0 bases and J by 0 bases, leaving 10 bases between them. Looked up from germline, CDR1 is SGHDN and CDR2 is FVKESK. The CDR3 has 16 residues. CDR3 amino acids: CASSQEGQRSTDTQYF. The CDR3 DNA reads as TGTGCCAGCAGCCAAGAAGGGCAAAGGAGCACAGATACGCAGTATTTT.

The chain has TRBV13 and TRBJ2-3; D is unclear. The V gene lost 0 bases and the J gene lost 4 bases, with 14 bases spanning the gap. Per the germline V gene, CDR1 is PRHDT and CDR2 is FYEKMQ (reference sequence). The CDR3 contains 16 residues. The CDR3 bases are TGTGCCAGCAGCTTAGGAGAAGGAGAAGGGCCAGATACGCAGTATTTT. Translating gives CASSLGEGEGPDTQYF.

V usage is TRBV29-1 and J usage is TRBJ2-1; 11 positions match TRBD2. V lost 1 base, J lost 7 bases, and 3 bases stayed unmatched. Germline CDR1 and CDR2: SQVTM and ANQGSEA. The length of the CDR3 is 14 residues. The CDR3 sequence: CSVEAASGGNEQFF. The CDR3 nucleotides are TGCAGCGTTGAAGCGGCTAGCGGGGGGAATGAGCAGTTCTTC.

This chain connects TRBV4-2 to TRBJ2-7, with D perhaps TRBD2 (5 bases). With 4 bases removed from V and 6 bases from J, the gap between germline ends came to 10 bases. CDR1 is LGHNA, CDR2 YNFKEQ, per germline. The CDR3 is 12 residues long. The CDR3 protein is CASSLSGGEQYF. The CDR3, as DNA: TGTGCCAGCAGCCTATCCGGAGGCGAGCAGTACTTC.

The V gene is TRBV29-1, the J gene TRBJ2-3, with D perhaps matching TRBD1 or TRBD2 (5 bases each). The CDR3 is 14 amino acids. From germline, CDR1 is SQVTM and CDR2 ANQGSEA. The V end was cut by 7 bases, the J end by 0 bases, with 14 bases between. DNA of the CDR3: TGCAGCGAATGCAGGGACGGAAGCACAGATACGCAGTATTTT. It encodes CSECRDGSTDTQYF.

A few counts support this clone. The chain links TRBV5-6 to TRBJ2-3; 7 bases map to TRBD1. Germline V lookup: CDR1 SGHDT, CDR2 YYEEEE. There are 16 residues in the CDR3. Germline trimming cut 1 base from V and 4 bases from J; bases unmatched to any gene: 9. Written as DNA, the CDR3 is TGTGCCAGCAGCTTGTGGAACAGGGGTGGGGCAGATACGCAGTATTTT. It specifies CASSLWNRGGADTQYF.

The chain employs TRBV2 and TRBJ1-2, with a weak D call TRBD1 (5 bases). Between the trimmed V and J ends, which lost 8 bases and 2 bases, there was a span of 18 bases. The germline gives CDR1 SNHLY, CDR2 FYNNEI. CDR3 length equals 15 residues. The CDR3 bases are TGTGCCAGCTCCAGCCGAAAAAGACAGAACTATGGCTACACCTTC. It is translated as CASSSRKRQNYGYTF.

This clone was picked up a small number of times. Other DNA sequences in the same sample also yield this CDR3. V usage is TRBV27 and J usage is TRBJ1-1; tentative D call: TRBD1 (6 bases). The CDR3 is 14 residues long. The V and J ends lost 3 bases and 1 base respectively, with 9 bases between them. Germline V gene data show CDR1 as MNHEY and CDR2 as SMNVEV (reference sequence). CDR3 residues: CASSLGGPNTEAFF. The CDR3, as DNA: TGTGCCAGCAGTTTGGGGGGCCCGAACACTGAAGCTTTCTTT.

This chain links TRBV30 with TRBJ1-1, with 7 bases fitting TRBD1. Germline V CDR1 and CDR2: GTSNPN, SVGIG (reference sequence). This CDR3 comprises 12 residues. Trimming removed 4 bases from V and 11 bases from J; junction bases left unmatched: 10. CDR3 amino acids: CAWKKQGLGAFF. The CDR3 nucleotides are TGTGCCTGGAAGAAACAGGGGCTGGGGGCTTTCTTT.

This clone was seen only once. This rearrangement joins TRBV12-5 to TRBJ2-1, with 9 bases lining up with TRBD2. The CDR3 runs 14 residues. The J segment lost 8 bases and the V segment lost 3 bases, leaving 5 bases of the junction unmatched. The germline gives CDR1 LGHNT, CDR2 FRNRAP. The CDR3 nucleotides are TGTGCTAGTGGTTTAGGCGGGGGGGTGGATGAGCAGTTCTTC. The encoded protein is CASGLGGGVDEQFF. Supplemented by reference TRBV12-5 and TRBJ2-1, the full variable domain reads DARVTQTPRHKVTEMGQEVTMRCQPILGHNTVFWYRQTMMQGLELLAYFRNRAPLDDSGMPKDRFSAEMPDATLATLKIQPSEPRDSAVYFCASGLGGGVDEQFFGPGTRLTVL.

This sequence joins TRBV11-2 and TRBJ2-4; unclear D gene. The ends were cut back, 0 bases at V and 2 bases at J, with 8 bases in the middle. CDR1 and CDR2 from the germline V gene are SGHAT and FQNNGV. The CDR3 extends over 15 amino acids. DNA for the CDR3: TGTGCCAGCAGCTTAGATTACAGTCCCAAAAACATTCAGTACTTC. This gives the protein CASSLDYSPKNIQYF.

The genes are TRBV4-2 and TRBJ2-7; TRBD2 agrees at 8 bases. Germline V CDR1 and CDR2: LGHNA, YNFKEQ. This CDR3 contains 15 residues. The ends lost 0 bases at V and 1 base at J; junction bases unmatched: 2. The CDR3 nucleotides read TGTGCCAGCAGCCAAGAGGGCGGGGGGTCCTACGAGCAGTACTTC. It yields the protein CASSQEGGGSYEQYF.